This entry lists 25 T cell receptor beta chains sequenced from one sample in a study of cytomegalovirus exposure and HLA in healthy donors. The primer mix had 60 Vbeta and 13 Jbeta primers. Assay: immunoSEQ multiplex PCR; the TCRdb copy retains only in-frame clones and omits some. This sample has 150,000 to 200,000 clones, with roughly 80% found just once. The sample consisted of PBMCs. The origin of the receptors is a female donor in good health and CMV-seronegative.

The rearrangement links TRBV6-6 to TRBJ2-1, with TRBD2 matching 8 bases. The germline CDR1 and CDR2 sequences are MNHNY and SVGAGI (reference sequence). The CDR3 covers 15 residues. The junction had 6 bases not matched to a gene; V was cut back by 2 bases and J by 6 bases. Here the CDR3 DNA reads TGTGCCAGCAGTTACCGCGGACTAGCTAGCAATGAGCAGTTCTTC. Amino acids: CASSYRGLASNEQFF.

The chain carries TRBV4-3 and TRBJ2-3; TRBD1 agrees at 8 bases. Germline V gives CDR1 LGHNA, CDR2 YSLEER. The CDR3 length is 16 residues. J lost 5 bases, V lost 1 base, and 8 bases had no gene match. The CDR3 DNA is TGCGCCAGCAGCCAAGGTGCCAGGGGGCGTCAAGATACGCAGTATTTT. Its translation is CASSQGARGRQDTQYF.

V is TRBV5-4 and J is TRBJ2-1, with 10 positions matching TRBD2. The J segment lost 0 bases and the V segment lost 7 bases, leaving 4 bases of the junction unmatched. From germline, CDR1 is SGHNT and CDR2 YYREEE (reference sequence). The length of the CDR3 is 15 residues. The CDR3 reads CASGLAVSSYNEQFF. The DNA for the CDR3 is TGTGCCAGCGGACTAGCGGTAAGCTCCTACAATGAGCAGTTCTTC.

The sample holds a few counts of this clone. This sequence joins TRBV7-6 and TRBJ1-2; possibly TRBD1 for D (6 bases). The germline V and J ends were trimmed by 5 bases and 3 bases, with 13 bases remaining between them. Germline CDR1 is SGHVS and CDR2 is FNYEAQ. The CDR3 is made up of 14 amino acids. The CDR3 region is CASSPTGEYYGYTF. Here the CDR3 DNA reads TGTGCCAGCAGCCCGACAGGAGAATACTATGGCTACACCTTC.

This clone was counted a single time. V gene TRBV19 combines with J gene TRBJ2-6; TRBD1 matches at 7 bases. This CDR3 has 14 residues. Trimming cost V 8 bases and J 4 bases; bases outside gene matches: 5. CDR1 LNHDA and CDR2 SQIVND come from the germline V gene (reference sequence). CDR3 amino acids: CASVTGVGANVLTF. CDR3 nucleotide sequence: TGTGCCAGTGTCACAGGGGTCGGGGCCAACGTCCTGACTTTC.

The chain employs TRBV10-3 and TRBJ2-7, with 14 positions matching TRBD2. Germline CDR1 is ENHRY and CDR2 is SYGVKD. V was pared by 2 bases and J by 5 bases, with 5 bases of the junction left unmatched. This CDR3 comprises 16 residues. CDR3 in DNA: TGTGCCATCAGTGAGGGGACTAGCGGGAGTTGGCACGAGCAGTACTTC. It encodes CAISEGTSGSWHEQYF.

In its sample, this clone was seen a few times. The V call is TRBV7-8, the J call TRBJ1-5; 11 bases agree with TRBD1. Per germline, CDR1 SGHVS and CDR2 FQNEAQ. CDR3 size: 15 residues. V lost 3 bases and J lost 8; bases outside the gene matches: 6. The CDR3 here is CASSFQGQGAEPQHF. CDR3 nucleotide sequence: TGTGCCAGCAGCTTTCAAGGACAGGGGGCAGAGCCCCAGCATTTT. Combining the CDR3 with reference TRBV7-8 and TRBJ1-5 gives the whole variable domain GAGVSQSPRYKVAKRGQDVALRCDPISGHVSLFWYQQALGQGPEFLTYFQNEAQLDKSGLPSDRFFAERPEGSVSTLKIQRTQQEDSAVYLCASSFQGQGAEPQHFGDGTRLSIL.

This chain connects TRBV19 to TRBJ1-2; 9 nucleotides line up with TRBD1. The CDR3 extends over 14 amino acids. V dropped 7 bases and J dropped 3; count of bases not matched to a gene: 6. Germline V gives CDR1 LNHDA, CDR2 SQIVND (reference sequence). CDR3 protein: CASNPGQGDYGYTF. In nucleotides, the CDR3 is TGTGCCAGTAATCCGGGACAGGGTGACTATGGCTACACCTTC.

The chain couples TRBV6-5 to TRBJ2-2; the match to TRBD1 covers 9 bases. The CDR3 consists of 14 residues. In germline, CDR1 is MNHEY, CDR2 SVGAGI. The J segment lost 3 bases and the V segment lost 7 bases, leaving 3 bases of the junction unmatched. CDR3 DNA sequence: TGTGCCAGCAAGAGGGACAGGGACACCGGGGAGCTGTTTTTT. Amino acids: CASKRDRDTGELFF.

V is TRBV12-5 and J is TRBJ2-1; D is perhaps TRBD1 (5 bases). This CDR3 is 17 amino acids long. Trimming removed 6 bases from V and 2 bases from J, with 20 bases in between. The germline gives CDR1 LGHNT, CDR2 FRNRAP. CDR3 sequence: CASGTSSRGGTYNEQFF. The CDR3 nucleotides read TGTGCTAGTGGGACTTCTTCTAGGGGCGGAACCTACAATGAGCAGTTCTTC.

V gene TRBV28 combines with J gene TRBJ1-1; 8 nucleotides align to TRBD1. This CDR3 is 14 amino acids long. Looked up from germline, CDR1 is MDHEN and CDR2 is SYDVKM. Unmatched junction bases numbered 2, after V lost 1 base and J lost 4 bases. CDR3 amino acids: CASSLFQGATEAFF. The CDR3 coding sequence is TGTGCCAGCAGTTTATTTCAGGGGGCCACTGAAGCTTTCTTT.

The chain combines TRBV7-3 with TRBJ2-4, with 7 bases fitting TRBD1. CDR3 length: 14 amino acids. Germline V CDR1 and CDR2: SGHTA, FQGTGA. J gave up 10 bases and V 3 bases, and 9 bases lay outside the gene matches. The CDR3: CASSLGPGQTIQYF. DNA of the CDR3: TGTGCCAGCAGCTTGGGACCGGGACAGACAATTCAGTACTTC.

In this sample, this clone turned up once. V usage is TRBV27 and J usage is TRBJ2-1; TRBD1 might be the D (5 bases). The germline gives CDR1 MNHEY, CDR2 SMNVEV (reference sequence). CDR3 length: 14 amino acids. V was pared by 8 bases and J by 0 bases, with 11 bases between. CDR3 region: CASASQGSYNEQFF. The DNA of the CDR3 is TGTGCCAGCGCTAGTCAGGGCTCCTACAATGAGCAGTTCTTC.

This clone was seen just once. J is TRBJ1-1 and V is TRBV15, with 7 bases lining up with TRBD1. The CDR3 contains 16 residues. Germline V gives CDR1 LNHNV, CDR2 YYDKDF (reference sequence). Germline trimming cut 1 base from V and 0 bases from J; bases unmatched to any gene: 5. CDR3 in amino acids: CATSRVTGAMNTEAFF. The CDR3 DNA reads TGTGCCACCAGCAGAGTCACAGGGGCCATGAACACTGAAGCTTTCTTT.

The chain recombines TRBV13 with TRBJ2-3; no clear D. Germline V gives CDR1 PRHDT, CDR2 FYEKMQ (reference sequence). Trimming removed 3 bases from V and 7 bases from J, with 14 bases in between. This CDR3 comprises 14 residues. This CDR3 is CASSFNRPTYTQYF. The CDR3, as DNA: TGTGCCAGCAGCTTCAACCGTCCAACTTATACGCAGTATTTT.

The table lists this clone with a few counts. The CDR3 is CASSLNLGGSTEAFF. The CDR3 DNA reads as TGTGCCAGCAGCTTAAATCTGGGAGGGAGCACTGAAGCTTTCTTT. The chain joins TRBV7-3 to TRBJ1-1; D is uncertain. The length of the CDR3 is 15 residues. Germline CDR1 and CDR2: SGHTA and FQGTGA. The germline V and J ends were trimmed by 1 base and 4 bases, with 13 bases remaining between them.

The rearrangement uses TRBV6-1 and TRBJ1-6, with 7 bases that match TRBD1. Germline V gene lookup returns CDR1 MNHNS and CDR2 SASEGT. This CDR3 is 17 amino acids long. The junction had 12 bases not matched to a gene; V was cut back by 2 bases and J by 8 bases. DNA of the CDR3: TGTGCCAGCAGTGAATTACCCCCACAGGGGCAAGATTCACCCCTCCACTTT. This gives the protein CASSELPPQGQDSPLHF.

CDR3 amino acids: CASSQTGGLLGYTF. As DNA, the CDR3 is TGTGCCAGTAGCCAGACAGGGGGCCTATTGGGCTACACCTTC. The rearrangement uses TRBV19 and TRBJ1-2; TRBD1 matches at 10 bases. The junction had 9 bases not matched to a gene; V was cut back by 6 bases and J by 8 bases. The CDR3 length is 14 residues. Germline assignment: CDR1 LNHDA and CDR2 SQIVND (reference sequence).

This chain joins TRBV15 and TRBJ2-1; 12 bases are a match to TRBD2. Per the germline V gene, CDR1 is LNHNV and CDR2 is YYDKDF (reference sequence). The junction had 16 bases not matched to a gene; V was cut back by 7 bases and J by 3 bases. The CDR3 is 19 residues long. The CDR3 reads CATTRGLAGSSTFYNEQFF. In nucleotides, the CDR3 is TGTGCCACCACCCGCGGACTAGCGGGAAGTTCAACGTTCTACAATGAGCAGTTCTTC. Looking up the rest from reference TRBV15 and TRBJ2-1 gives the full variable domain: DAMVIQNPRYQVTQFGKPVTLSCSQTLNHNVMYWYQQKSSQAPKLLFHYYDKDFNNEADTPDNFQSRRPNTSFCFLDIRSPGLGDTAMYLCATTRGLAGSSTFYNEQFFGPGTRLTVL.

V usage is TRBV5-5 and J usage is TRBJ2-1, with a weak D call TRBD2 (6 bases). Trimming removed 1 base at V and 14 bases at J, with 10 bases between. The germline V gene encodes CDR1 SGHKS and CDR2 YYEKEE (reference sequence). The CDR3 is made up of 11 amino acids. CDR3 sequence (DNA): TGTGCCAGCAGCTTGAGGGAGGATAAGTTCTTC. As protein: CASSLREDKFF. The whole variable domain, filled in from reference TRBV5-5 and TRBJ2-1, reads DAGVTQSPTHLIKTRGQQVTLRCSPISGHKSVSWYQQVLGQGPQFIFQYYEKEERGRGNFPDRFSARQFPNYSSELNVNALLLGDSALYLCASSLREDKFFGPGTRLTVL.

V is TRBV27 and J is TRBJ2-1; 9 bases match TRBD2. This CDR3 has 13 amino acids. V lost 2 bases, J lost 9 bases, and 2 bases stayed unmatched. The germline gives CDR1 MNHEY, CDR2 SMNVEV (reference sequence). CDR3: CASSLAGGLEQFF. CDR3 nucleotides: TGTGCCAGCAGTTTAGCGGGGGGGCTTGAGCAGTTCTTC.

The rearrangement joins TRBV25-1 to TRBJ2-1, with a tentative D call TRBD1 (6 bases). Trimming removed 7 bases at V and 8 bases at J, with 6 bases between. The CDR3 is made up of 10 amino acids. Germline values: CDR1 MGHDK, CDR2 SYGVNS. CDR3 sequence: CASKGDEQFF. The CDR3 DNA reads as TGTGCCAGCAAGGGGGATGAGCAGTTCTTC. The whole variable domain, remainder taken from reference TRBV25-1 and TRBJ2-1, is EADIYQTPRYLVIGTGKKITLECSQTMGHDKMYWYQQDPGMELHLIHYSYGVNSTEKGDLSSESTVSRIRTEHFPLTLESARPSHTSQYLCASKGDEQFFGPGTRLTVL.

This rearrangement joins TRBV29-1 to TRBJ2-5; D ambiguous. V lost 7 bases and J 1 base, leaving 10 bases between the germline ends. This CDR3 is 12 amino acids long. Germline-derived CDR1 and CDR2 are SQVTM and ANQGSEA. The CDR3 region has the DNA TGCAGCGCCGCGGTGTCCCAAGAGACCCAGTACTTC. Encoded protein: CSAAVSQETQYF.

V gene TRBV30 combines with J gene TRBJ1-2, with 9 bases that match TRBD1. Losses at the gene ends were 2 bases for V and 5 bases for J; bases not matched to a gene: 3. The CDR3 length is 13 residues. CDR1 and CDR2 (germline): GTSNPN, SVGIG (reference sequence). This CDR3 reads CAWSSDRGYGYTF. The CDR3 DNA reads as TGTGCCTGGAGTTCGGACAGGGGTTATGGCTACACCTTC.

The J gene is TRBJ2-1, the V gene TRBV2, with D unclear. Deletions cut 1 base from V and 6 bases from J, with 13 bases between. The V gene's germline CDR1 is SNHLY and CDR2 FYNNEI. This CDR3 is 15 amino acids long. This chain's CDR3 is CASSEGLVRLNEQFF. CDR3 nucleotide sequence: TGTGCCAGCAGTGAAGGTTTGGTGAGACTCAATGAGCAGTTCTTC.